The 32 T cell receptor beta chains presented below share a single source sample, sequenced in a study of cytomegalovirus exposure and HLA in healthy donors (dated by TCRdb to 2016 to 2017). The library was produced with the immunoSEQ multiplex PCR assay. For the multiplex PCR, a mixture combining 60 forward primers for TCR Vbeta segments and 13 reverse primers for TCR Jbeta segments was used. Drawn from immuneACCESS, this table holds only the in-frame rearrangements with V and J called that TCRdb kept. Clones are partly lost; checked studies trace under half to an unresolved V gene and leave the rest unexplained. The sample table contains roughly 76,000 clones; only one count was recorded for 70% to 90% of them. The ten largest account for 1.5% to 2% of the sample. Sequencing used PBMCs. Every receptor here comes from a woman younger than 45 in good health and CMV-seronegative.

The rearrangement uses TRBV29-1 and TRBJ2-4; 14 nucleotides align to TRBD2. This CDR3 comprises 13 residues. V lost 6 bases and J lost 8; bases outside the gene matches: 3. Germline CDR1 SQVTM, CDR2 ANQGSEA. The DNA for the CDR3 is TGCAGCGTCGAGGGACTAGCGGGAGACATTCAGTACTTC. It encodes CSVEGLAGDIQYF.

V and J are TRBV9 and TRBJ1-1, with D perhaps matching TRBD1 (5 bases). Germline CDR1 is SGDLS and CDR2 is YYNGEE. This CDR3 is built from 14 residues. V was cut by 0 bases and J by 4 bases, with 10 bases left in between. For the CDR3, the DNA is TGTGCCAGCAGCGTAGGGGATCAGGGCACTGAAGCTTTCTTT. It specifies CASSVGDQGTEAFF.

The J gene is TRBJ1-1, the V gene TRBV6-6; 7 bases match TRBD1. Germline V gives CDR1 MNHNY, CDR2 SVGAGI (reference sequence). V gave up 6 bases and J gave up 4 bases; unmatched junction bases: 8. This CDR3 region has 14 residues. In DNA, the CDR3 is TGTGCCAGCAGGACGACAGGGTCGGGCACTGAAGCTTTCTTT. Translation gives CASRTTGSGTEAFF.

This chain uses TRBV5-4 with TRBJ2-2; 11 bases are shared with TRBD2. This CDR3 contains 17 residues. Unmatched junction bases numbered 9, after V lost 1 base and J lost 7 bases. Per germline, CDR1 SGHNT and CDR2 YYREEE (reference sequence). The CDR3 protein is CASSLSLAGGSFGELFF. The CDR3 DNA follows: TGTGCCAGCAGCTTGAGCCTAGCGGGAGGAAGCTTCGGGGAGCTGTTTTTT.

The chain uses TRBV28 and TRBJ2-2; 9 nucleotides line up with TRBD1. This CDR3 has 16 residues. Trimming removed 6 bases from V and 3 bases from J; junction bases left unmatched: 8. Germline loops: CDR1 MDHEN, CDR2 SYDVKM. CDR3 nucleotide sequence: TGTGCCAGCAGCTCCGGACAGGGGCCCTACACCGGGGAGCTGTTTTTT. Its translation: CASSSGQGPYTGELFF.

The chain combines TRBV7-9 with TRBJ2-5; D is uncertain. The DNA end lines up better with TRBJ2-7; the J call may be wrong. This CDR3 has 12 residues. Per germline, CDR1 SEHNR and CDR2 FQNEAQ (reference sequence). The CDR3 region is CAVSPQAYEQYF. CDR3 bases: TGTGCCGTGAGTCCCCAGGCCTACGAGCAGTACTTC.

The rearrangement links TRBV5-4 to TRBJ2-7; TRBD2 matches at 12 bases. The V gene end was trimmed by 4 bases and the J gene end by 2 bases; junction bases not matched to a gene: 4. CDR3 length: 15 residues. Germline CDR1 reads SGHNT; CDR2 reads YYREEE (reference sequence). CDR3 DNA sequence: TGTGCCAGCAGCCTAGCGGGAGGGCCCGCCTACGAGCAGTACTTC. Protein sequence: CASSLAGGPAYEQYF.

This chain uses TRBV10-3 with TRBJ2-3; D might be TRBD2 (5 bases). Per the germline V gene, CDR1 is ENHRY and CDR2 is SYGVKD. The V gene lost 4 bases and the J gene lost 1 base, with 9 bases spanning the gap. This CDR3 has 14 residues. CDR3 DNA: TGTGCCATCAGTGGGCTAGCCGGCACAGATACGCAGTATTTT. Translating it yields CAISGLAGTDTQYF.

The chain uses TRBV5-1 and TRBJ2-1, with a possible D match to TRBD2 (5 bases). Germline CDR1 is SGHRS and CDR2 is YFSETQ. This CDR3 is built from 13 residues. With 4 bases removed from V and 5 bases from J, the gap between germline ends came to 10 bases. The CDR3 coding sequence is TGCGCCAGCAGCCCCGGACTGAACAATGAGCAGTTCTTC. Translation: CASSPGLNNEQFF.

The V gene is TRBV4-3, the J gene TRBJ2-5, with 16 bases fitting TRBD2. The DNA end favors TRBJ2-7, so the J call may be wrong. The CDR3 is made up of 17 amino acids. Germline loops: CDR1 LGHNA, CDR2 YSLEER. The CDR3 here is CASSLGTSGRVGHEQYF. The CDR3 DNA reads as TGCGCCAGCAGCCTTGGGACTAGCGGGAGGGTGGGACACGAGCAGTACTTC.

This chain links TRBV7-9 with TRBJ2-1; TRBD2 agrees at 14 bases. Germline trimming cut 2 bases from V and 8 bases from J; bases unmatched to any gene: 5. The V gene's germline CDR1 is SEHNR and CDR2 FQNEAQ (reference sequence). The CDR3 runs to 16 residues. CDR3 bases: TGTGCCAGCAGCTTACAGGGACTAGCGGGAGTTTATGAGCAGTTCTTC. Translated, it gives CASSLQGLAGVYEQFF.

This clone was seen a handful of times. V and J are TRBV10-3 and TRBJ1-5; D is unresolved. The CDR3 length is 13 residues. Trimming took off 11 bases at V and 2 bases at J, with 13 bases between the two ends. In germline, CDR1 is ENHRY, CDR2 SYGVKD. The CDR3 region is CAAKGVGNQPQHF. CDR3 DNA sequence: TGTGCCGCCAAGGGAGTAGGCAATCAGCCCCAGCATTTT.

V and J are TRBV6-5 and TRBJ1-1; no reliable D call. The CDR3 length is 16 residues. V was shortened by 0 bases and J by 11 bases, with 22 bases between the two germline ends. Germline CDR1 reads MNHEY; CDR2 reads SVGAGI. The DNA for the CDR3 is TGTGCCAGCAGTTACTCCCGGGAATTCGTCCGCCTGGGGGCTTTCTTT. Translation gives CASSYSREFVRLGAFF.

V gene TRBV4-1 combines with J gene TRBJ2-7; 9 bases fit TRBD1. CDR3 length: 15 residues. Trimming took 4 bases from V and 4 from J; bases not matched to a gene: 8. Germline V lookup: CDR1 MGHRA, CDR2 YSYEKL. The DNA for the CDR3 is TGCGCCAGCAGCCTCATGCCGGGACAGGGATACGAGCAGTACTTC. Protein: CASSLMPGQGYEQYF.

V gene TRBV29-1 combines with J gene TRBJ2-7, with 12 bases fitting TRBD1. Germline V lookup: CDR1 SQVTM, CDR2 ANQGSEA. The V gene end was trimmed by 5 bases and the J gene end by 9 bases; junction bases not matched to a gene: 11. The CDR3 spans 14 residues. CDR3 in DNA: TGCAGCGTTTTCGTGGGGACAGGGGGCATCGTGCAGTACTTC. It yields the protein CSVFVGTGGIVQYF.

This sequence joins TRBV5-4 and TRBJ2-1; no reliable D call. V was trimmed by 2 bases and J by 8 bases, leaving 5 bases between them. CDR1 is SGHNT and CDR2 is YYREEE in the germline V gene (reference sequence). CDR3 length: 11 amino acids. CDR3 DNA: TGTGCCAGCAGCTTAGACTATGAGCAGTTCTTC. Protein product: CASSLDYEQFF.

The chain has TRBV7-2 and TRBJ2-7; D gene ambiguous. Trimming cost V 0 bases and J 6 bases, with 15 bases left between them. The CDR3 length is 15 residues. Germline V lookup: CDR1 SGHTA, CDR2 FQGNSA. The CDR3: CASSLAYGGGREQYF. The DNA of the CDR3 is TGTGCCAGCAGCTTAGCTTACGGTGGTGGGCGCGAGCAGTACTTC.

The chain links TRBV2 to TRBJ2-7; 8 nucleotides match TRBD1. Germline lookup yields CDR1 SNHLY and CDR2 FYNNEI. The trim removed 6 bases at V and 2 bases at J, leaving 9 bases unmatched. The CDR3 consists of 15 residues. CDR3 sequence (DNA): TGTGCCAGCAGGGTACCAGGGGGCCTGCCCTACGAGCAGTACTTC. Translation: CASRVPGGLPYEQYF.

This chain links TRBV19 with TRBJ2-3, with D perhaps TRBD2 (6 bases). Trimming removed 7 bases from V and 4 bases from J, with 15 bases in between. The length of the CDR3 is 14 residues. CDR1 is LNHDA, CDR2 SQIVND, per germline (reference sequence). Here the CDR3 reads CASTGRLGPDTQYF. The CDR3 coding sequence is TGTGCCAGTACTGGACGACTAGGACCAGATACGCAGTATTTT.

The chain uses TRBV4-2 and TRBJ2-5; 8 bases match TRBD2. The J call may be in error: the DNA end matches TRBJ2-7 better. The CDR3 has 16 amino acids. Germline CDR1 reads LGHNA; CDR2 reads YNFKEQ. The CDR3 DNA reads as TGTGCCAGCAGCCAAGTTTCGGGAGGGCCCTCCTACGAGCAGTACTTC. Translating it yields CASSQVSGGPSYEQYF.

The chain recombines TRBV25-1 with TRBJ1-4; D is possibly TRBD1 (6 bases). Germline values: CDR1 MGHDK, CDR2 SYGVNS. This CDR3 is built from 15 residues. V lost 4 bases and J 6 bases, leaving 15 bases between the germline ends. CDR3: CASSVRQERHEKLFF. The CDR3 coding sequence is TGTGCCAGCAGTGTTCGACAGGAAAGACATGAAAAACTGTTTTTT.

The chain joins TRBV7-3 to TRBJ2-1; 14 bases fit TRBD2. The CDR3 length is 16 residues. V lost 4 bases, J lost 8 bases, and 7 bases stayed unmatched. Germline values: CDR1 SGHTA, CDR2 FQGTGA. The CDR3 nucleotides are TGTGCCAGCAGCTCCGCCGGGACTAGCGGGAGTTATGAGCAGTTCTTC. Amino acids: CASSSAGTSGSYEQFF.

This clone came up a few times. The J gene is TRBJ2-1, the V gene TRBV29-1; possibly TRBD2 for D (6 bases). Trimming left V 0 bases short and J 5 bases short, with 14 bases between. Germline-derived CDR1 and CDR2 are SQVTM and ANQGSEA. CDR3 size: 15 residues. The CDR3 region is CSVEDPQRAHNEQFF. CDR3 nucleotide sequence: TGCAGCGTTGAAGATCCACAGCGGGCACACAATGAGCAGTTCTTC.

The chain carries TRBV5-1 and TRBJ2-5, with 12 bases identical to TRBD2. Germline CDR1 and CDR2: SGHRS and YFSETQ. This CDR3 has 16 amino acids. V lost 2 bases, J lost 5 bases, and 7 bases stayed unmatched. DNA of the CDR3: TGCGCCAGCAGCTTTTACACCGGGACTAGCGGGGAGACCCAGTACTTC. Translated: CASSFYTGTSGETQYF.

This chain joins TRBV19 and TRBJ2-7; tentative D call: TRBD2 (6 bases). Germline lookup yields CDR1 LNHDA and CDR2 SQIVND (reference sequence). V was cut by 8 bases and J by 3 bases, with 17 bases left in between. The CDR3 runs 14 residues. The CDR3 spells CASGISGPSYEQYF. CDR3 nucleotide sequence: TGTGCCAGTGGAATTAGCGGCCCCAGCTACGAGCAGTACTTC.

V and J are TRBV5-3 and TRBJ2-1; 12 bases are shared with TRBD2. TRBV5-3 is noted as an ORF with a role that remains uncertain. The V segment lost 3 bases and the J segment 10 bases; nucleotides outside the gene matches: 17. The CDR3 has 18 amino acids. CDR3 loop: CARSSAPALAGGRDEQFF. The CDR3 nucleotides read TGTGCCAGAAGCTCGGCCCCGGCCCTAGCGGGAGGGCGAGACGAGCAGTTCTTC.

The rearrangement links TRBV11-2 to TRBJ2-7; no clear D gene. The length of the CDR3 is 14 residues. V dropped 1 base and J dropped 7 bases, with 14 bases sitting between them. CDR1 is SGHAT, CDR2 FQNNGV, per germline. CDR3 sequence (DNA): TGTGCCAGCAGCTTAGTAGCCCCCCCCCAGGAGCAGTACTTC. It yields the protein CASSLVAPPQEQYF.

The chain carries TRBV2 and TRBJ2-7; D not certain. Germline V gives CDR1 SNHLY, CDR2 FYNNEI. V was pared by 5 bases and J by 0 bases, with 2 bases between. CDR3 size: 11 residues. This chain's CDR3 is CASSHSYEQYF. The CDR3 DNA reads as TGTGCCAGCAGTCACTCCTACGAGCAGTACTTC.

The CDR3 DNA follows: TGTGCCAGCAGCCCCGGGACAGGACATGCCTATGGCTACACCTTC. This encodes CASSPGTGHAYGYTF. This sequence joins TRBV7-3 and TRBJ1-2; 8 positions agree with TRBD1. This CDR3 comprises 15 residues. Germline loops: CDR1 SGHTA, CDR2 FQGTGA. V lost 5 bases to trimming and J lost 4 bases; unmatched junction nucleotides: 9.

This clone was picked up one time. The V gene is TRBV25-1, the J gene TRBJ1-2; D ambiguous. Germline V gives CDR1 MGHDK, CDR2 SYGVNS. Deletions cut 2 bases from V and 7 bases from J, with 11 bases between. The CDR3 sequence is 13 residues long. The CDR3 region has the DNA TGTGCCAGCAGTGAAGAATCCCTTAGTGGCTACACCTTC. Translation gives CASSEESLSGYTF.

The J gene is TRBJ2-7, the V gene TRBV5-1; TRBD1 is a possible D gene (7 bases). The germline V gene encodes CDR1 SGHRS and CDR2 YFSETQ. V was shortened by 0 bases and J by 7 bases, with 14 bases between the two germline ends. The CDR3 consists of 14 residues. As DNA, the CDR3 is TGCGCCAGCAGCTTGGAATCAGGGGGGAGAGAGCAGTACTTC. Amino acid sequence: CASSLESGGREQYF. Together with reference TRBV5-1 and TRBJ2-7, the CDR3 gives the full variable domain: KAGVTQTPRYLIKTRGQQVTLSCSPISGHRSVSWYQQTPGQGLQFLFEYFSETQRNKGNFPGRFSGRQFSNSRSEMNVSTLELGDSALYLCASSLESGGREQYFGPGTRLTVT.

The genes are TRBV29-1 and TRBJ2-1, with 8 nucleotides matching TRBD1. Germline trimming cut 6 bases from V and 0 bases from J; bases unmatched to any gene: 7. CDR3 length equals 15 residues. Germline-derived CDR1 and CDR2 are SQVTM and ANQGSEA. The CDR3 spells CSVGDRGRSYNEQFF. DNA of the CDR3: TGCAGCGTGGGAGACAGGGGACGCTCCTACAATGAGCAGTTCTTC.